The sequence of this T cell receptor beta chain was determined in a study of blood T cell repertoires in COVID-19. Looking at the study overall: The analysed material was cDNA or gDNA that came from T cells, B-cell-depleted T cells, or PBMCs.

Clones were read by immunoSEQ multiplex PCR, and TCRdb kept only the in-frame ones, dropping some. The table records 490,000 or so clones, 88% of them present only once. In Cohort 3, a recovered donor had either two negative PCRs, clearance, or symptom resolution. V lost 4 bases to trimming and J lost 1 base; unmatched junction nucleotides: 14. The CDR3 length is 17 residues. From germline, CDR1 is GTSNPN and CDR2 SVGIG (reference sequence). The source is an older woman who had recovered from COVID-19. Sequences were obtained from PBMCs or T cells enriched from blood (not recorded which). The chain combines TRBV30 with TRBJ1-1, with 8 bases fitting TRBD1. CDR3 DNA sequence: TGTGCCTGGACCGAAAAGGGCAGGGGGCTTCGGAACACTGAAGCTTTCTTT. Its protein is CAWTEKGRGLRNTEAFF.